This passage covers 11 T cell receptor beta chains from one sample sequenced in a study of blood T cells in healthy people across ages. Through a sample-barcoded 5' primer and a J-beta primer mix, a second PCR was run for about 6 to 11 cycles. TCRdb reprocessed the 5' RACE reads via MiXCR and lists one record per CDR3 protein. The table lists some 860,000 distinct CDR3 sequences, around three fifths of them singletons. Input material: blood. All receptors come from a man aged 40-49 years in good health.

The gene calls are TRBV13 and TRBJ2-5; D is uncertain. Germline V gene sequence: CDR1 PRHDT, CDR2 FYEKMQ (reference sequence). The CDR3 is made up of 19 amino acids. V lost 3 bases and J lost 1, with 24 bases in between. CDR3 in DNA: TGTGCCAGCAGCTTGAGGTCCTGGGCAAGCCCGTCGATCCAAGAGACCCAGTACTTC. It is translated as CASSLRSWASPSIQETQYF. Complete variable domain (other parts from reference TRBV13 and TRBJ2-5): AAGVIQSPRHLIKEKRETATLKCYPIPRHDTVYWYQQGPGQDPQFLISFYEKMQSDKGSIPDRFSAQQFSDYHSELNMSSLELGDSALYFCASSLRSWASPSIQETQYFGPGTRLLVL.

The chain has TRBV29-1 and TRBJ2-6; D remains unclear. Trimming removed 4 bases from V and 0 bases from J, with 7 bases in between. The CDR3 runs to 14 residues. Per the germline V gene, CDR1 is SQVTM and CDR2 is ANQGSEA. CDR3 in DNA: TGCAGCGTTGCTGATATCTCTGGGGCCAACGTCCTGACTTTC. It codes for CSVADISGANVLTF.

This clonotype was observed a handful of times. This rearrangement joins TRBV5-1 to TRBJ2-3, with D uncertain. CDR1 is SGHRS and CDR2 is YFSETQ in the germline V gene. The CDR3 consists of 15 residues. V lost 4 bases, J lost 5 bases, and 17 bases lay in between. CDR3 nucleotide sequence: TGCGCCAGCAGCGCCAGGCTCCAGGAAAAAGATACGCAGTATTTT. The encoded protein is CASSARLQEKDTQYF.

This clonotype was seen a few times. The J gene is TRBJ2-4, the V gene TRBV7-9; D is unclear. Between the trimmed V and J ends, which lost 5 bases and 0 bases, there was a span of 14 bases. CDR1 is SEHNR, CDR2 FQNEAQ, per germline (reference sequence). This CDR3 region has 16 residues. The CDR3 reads CASSPSDRVAKNIQYF. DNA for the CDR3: TGTGCCAGCAGCCCTTCCGACCGTGTAGCCAAAAACATTCAGTACTTC.

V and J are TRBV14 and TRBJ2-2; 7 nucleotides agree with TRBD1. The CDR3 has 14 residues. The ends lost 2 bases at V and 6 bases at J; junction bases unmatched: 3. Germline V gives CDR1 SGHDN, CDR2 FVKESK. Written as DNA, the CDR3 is TGTGCCAGCAGCCAAACTACAGGGGCCGGGGAGCTGTTTTTT. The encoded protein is CASSQTTGAGELFF. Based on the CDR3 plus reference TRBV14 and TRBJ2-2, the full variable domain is EAGVTQFPSHSVIEKGQTVTLRCDPISGHDNLYWYRRVMGKEIKFLLHFVKESKQDESGMPNNRFLAERTGGTYSTLKVQPAELEDSGVYFCASSQTTGAGELFFGEGSRLTVL.

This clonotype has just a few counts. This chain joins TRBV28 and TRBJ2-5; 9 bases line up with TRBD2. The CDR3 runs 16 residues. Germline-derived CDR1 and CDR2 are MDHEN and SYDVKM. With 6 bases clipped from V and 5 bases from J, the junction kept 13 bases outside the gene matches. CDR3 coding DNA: TGTGCCAGCAGGAGCCTCACTGGCGGGGGGGCGGAGACCCAGTACTTC. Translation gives CASRSLTGGGAETQYF.

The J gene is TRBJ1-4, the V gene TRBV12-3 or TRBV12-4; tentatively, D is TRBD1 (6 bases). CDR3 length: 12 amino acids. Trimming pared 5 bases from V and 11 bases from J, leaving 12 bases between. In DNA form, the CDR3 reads TGTGCCAGCAGTCCGGATACAGGGAAACTGTTTTTT. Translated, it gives CASSPDTGKLFF.

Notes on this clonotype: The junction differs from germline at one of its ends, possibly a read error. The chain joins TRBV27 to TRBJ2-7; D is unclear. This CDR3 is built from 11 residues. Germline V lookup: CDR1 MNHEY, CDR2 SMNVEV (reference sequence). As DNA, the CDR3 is TGTGCCAGCAGTTCCACCTACGAGCGGTACTTC. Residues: CASSSTYERYF.

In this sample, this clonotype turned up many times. The DNA for the CDR3 is TGTGCCAGCAGCTTAGTCAGGGGTTCAGCCTACGAGCAGTACTTC. It specifies CASSLVRGSAYEQYF. The chain links TRBV7-8 to TRBJ2-7, with a tentative D call TRBD1 (6 bases). Germline values: CDR1 SGHVS, CDR2 FQNEAQ. The CDR3 loop spans 15 amino acids. Trimming cost V 1 base and J 2 bases, with 12 bases left between them.

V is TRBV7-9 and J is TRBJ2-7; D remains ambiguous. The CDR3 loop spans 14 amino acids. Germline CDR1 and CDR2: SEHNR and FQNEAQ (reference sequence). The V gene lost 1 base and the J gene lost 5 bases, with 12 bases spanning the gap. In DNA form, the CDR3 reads TGTGCCAGCAGCTTAGGGGTCGAGTCCCACGAGCAGTACTTC. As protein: CASSLGVESHEQYF.

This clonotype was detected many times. The CDR3 protein is CASSLDPRLEQFF. The CDR3 DNA reads TGTGCCAGCAGCTTAGATCCTCGCCTTGAGCAGTTCTTC. V gene TRBV11-3 combines with J gene TRBJ2-1; D gene ambiguous. The CDR3 spans 13 residues. Germline assignment: CDR1 SGHNT and CDR2 YENEEA. Trimming stripped 0 bases from V and 9 bases from J, with 9 bases between.